This is a list of T cell receptor beta chains from one sample in a study of OX40 agonist ivuxolimab in advanced cancers. TCRdb's table, derived via immunoSEQ multiplex PCR, lists solely in-frame clones and lacks some. The top ten clones hold 0.25% to 0.3% of a sample with around 65,000 clones, more than 85% of them seen once. Material: CD4+ or CD8+ T cells sorted from blood, obtained in a trial of the OX40 agonist ivuxolimab. The receptors shown here come from an adult with an advanced solid tumor such as melanoma, head and neck, liver or kidney cancer. Both conserved end residues are part of each CDR3. Each record gives: CDR3 length, V gene, D gene, clone size, J gene, CDR3 protein, CDR3 DNA. A D gene is named only where the DNA matches it firmly. Rows may omit the clone size; those that give it use once, few, many or a size class.

>11|TRBV5-1|NA|NA|TRBJ2-3
CASSLQDTQYF
TGCGCCAGCAGCTTGCAAGATACGCAGTATTTT
>14|TRBV14|NA|NA|TRBJ2-1
CASSQLAVSNEQFF
TGTGCCAGCAGCCAGCTAGCAGTTAGCAATGAGCAGTTCTTC
>14|TRBV6-1|NA|NA|TRBJ1-3
CASSENYSGNTIYF
TGTGCCAGTAGTGAAAACTACTCTGGAAACACCATATATTTT
>14|TRBV5-1|NA|NA|TRBJ1-2
CASSLDSANYGYTF
TGCGCCAGCAGCTTGGACTCAGCTAACTATGGCTACACCTTC
>15|TRBV25-1|NA|NA|TRBJ1-1
CASSELYRSNTEAFF
TGTGCCAGCAGTGAACTGTACAGGTCCAACACTGAAGCTTTCTTT
>11|TRBV20-1|NA|NA|TRBJ2-5
CSASKGETQYF
TGCAGTGCTAGTAAGGGAGAGACCCAGTACTTC
>14|TRBV19|TRBD1|once|TRBJ2-5
CASSIVGTGQTQYF
TGTGCCAGTAGTATCGTCGGGACAGGTCAGACCCAGTACTTC
>13|TRBV2|TRBD2|NA|TRBJ2-3
CASGREGSDTQYF
TGTGCCAGCGGGCGGGAGGGATCAGATACGCAGTATTTT
>15|TRBV6-5|TRBD1|NA|TRBJ2-7
CASRPGQGIIYEQYF
TGTGCCAGCAGACCCGGACAGGGGATAATCTACGAGCAGTACTTC
>20|TRBV5-1|NA|NA|TRBJ2-3
CASSLAQVAGTSAVADTQYF
TGCGCCAGCAGCTTGGCCCAAGTGGCTGGAACTAGTGCCGTTGCAGATACGCAGTATTTT
>10|TRBV20-1|NA|NA|TRBJ1-2
CSATMNGYTF
TGCAGTGCTACCATGAATGGCTACACCTTC
>15|TRBV6-5|NA|once|TRBJ2-7
CATEGRMSGSYEQYF
TGTGCCACCGAAGGAAGGATGTCGGGCTCCTACGAGCAGTACTTC
>15|TRBV10-2|TRBD2|NA|TRBJ2-1
CASRGLAGVFNEQFF
TGCGCCAGCAGAGGGCTAGCGGGAGTGTTCAATGAGCAGTTCTTC
>12|TRBV19|NA|NA|TRBJ1-2
CASSIDRTVDTF
TGTGCCAGTAGTATAGATCGGACAGTCGACACCTTC
>17|TRBV4-1|NA|NA|TRBJ2-6
CASSPTGSNSGANVLTF
TGCGCCAGCAGCCCGACCGGGTCCAACTCTGGGGCCAACGTCCTGACTTTC
>13|TRBV12-5|NA|NA|TRBJ1-1
CASGLIAGTEAFF
TGTGCTAGTGGTTTAATTGCGGGTACTGAAGCTTTCTTT
>13|TRBV7-8|NA|NA|TRBJ1-2
CASSLAGYYGYTF
TGTGCCAGCAGCTTAGCGGGGTACTATGGCTACACCTTC
>17|TRBV5-1|TRBD2|NA|TRBJ2-3
CASSLILAGPLADTQYF
TGCGCCAGCAGCTTGATCTTAGCGGGGCCCCTAGCAGATACGCAGTATTTT
>14|TRBV29-1|TRBD1|NA|TRBJ1-1
CSVGQGRWGTEAFF
TGCAGCGTTGGACAGGGTAGATGGGGCACTGAAGCTTTCTTT
>14|TRBV19|TRBD1|NA|TRBJ1-2
CASRHRGSNYGYTF
TGTGCCAGTCGCCACAGGGGATCGAACTATGGCTACACCTTC
>13|TRBV9|NA|NA|TRBJ2-3
CASSVGNTDTQYF
TGTGCCAGCAGCGTAGGTAACACAGATACGCAGTATTTT
>16|TRBV7-3|TRBD1|NA|TRBJ1-2
CASSSTASQGARGYTF
TGTGCCAGCAGCTCCACGGCGTCACAGGGGGCACGAGGCTACACCTTC
>14|TRBV6-6|TRBD2|NA|TRBJ2-1
CASRTDSGYNEQFF
TGTGCCAGCAGGACGGATAGCGGGTACAATGAGCAGTTCTTC
>14|TRBV7-9|NA|few|TRBJ1-3
CASSLVGSGNTIYF
TGTGCCAGCAGCTTGGTAGGCTCTGGAAACACCATATATTTT
>14|TRBV29-1|NA|NA|TRBJ1-2
CSVEGGRANYGYTF
TGCAGCGTTGAAGGAGGCAGAGCTAACTATGGCTACACCTTC
>14|TRBV11-2|NA|NA|TRBJ1-1
CASSLVLAGPEAFF
TGTGCCAGCAGCTTAGTACTCGCGGGACCCGAAGCTTTCTTT
>14|TRBV28|TRBD2|NA|TRBJ2-5
CASSFGGYQETQYF
TGTGCCAGCAGTTTCGGGGGGTACCAAGAGACCCAGTACTTC
>17|TRBV7-2|TRBD1|once|TRBJ1-3
CASSLAGTGGSGNTIYF
TGTGCCAGCAGCCTCGCCGGGACAGGGGGGTCCGGAAACACCATATATTTT
>16|TRBV14|NA|NA|TRBJ2-5
CASSQGRGQGSETQYF
TGTGCCAGCAGCCAAGGAAGGGGACAAGGGAGTGAGACCCAGTACTTC
>14|TRBV6-1|NA|NA|TRBJ2-7
CASSPLIGIYEQYF
TGTGCCAGCAGTCCGCTGATCGGTATCTACGAGCAGTACTTC
>15|TRBV18|NA|NA|TRBJ2-1
CASSPGLSSHNEQFF
TGTGCCAGCTCACCAGGGTTGTCTTCACACAATGAGCAGTTCTTC
>15|TRBV5-1|TRBD1|NA|TRBJ2-7
CASSLEGTVAYEQYF
TGCGCCAGCAGCTTGGAAGGGACAGTCGCCTACGAGCAGTACTTC
>14|TRBV9|NA|few|TRBJ1-1
CASSVGKGNTEAFF
TGTGCCAGCAGCGTAGGTAAGGGGAACACTGAAGCTTTCTTT
>15|TRBV6-5|NA|NA|TRBJ2-7
CASSSRPGGGSEQYF
TGTGCCAGCAGTTCTCGCCCAGGCGGAGGGAGCGAGCAGTACTTC
>15|TRBV10-1|TRBD2|NA|TRBJ2-3
CASSEPSGGTDTQYF
TGCGCCAGCAGTGAGCCTAGCGGGGGCACAGATACGCAGTATTTT
>17|TRBV28|NA|NA|TRBJ2-6
CASTRVGATSGANVLTF
TGTGCCAGCACCCGCGTCGGGGCAACCTCTGGGGCCAACGTCCTGACTTTC
>16|TRBV7-8|NA|NA|TRBJ1-1
CASSLGTGPMNTEAFF
TGTGCCAGCAGCTTAGGTACAGGCCCCATGAACACTGAAGCTTTCTTT
>13|TRBV6-5|NA|NA|TRBJ2-7
CASSWTEGYEQYF
TGTGCCAGCAGTTGGACTGAAGGATACGAGCAGTACTTC
>11|TRBV20-1|NA|few|TRBJ1-1
CSATPHPWAFF
TGCAGTGCTACCCCACATCCCTGGGCTTTCTTT
>16|TRBV11-2|TRBD2|few|TRBJ2-1
CASRRTSGSTYNEQFF
TGTGCCAGCAGAAGGACTAGCGGGAGTACCTACAATGAGCAGTTCTTC
>15|TRBV7-8|NA|NA|TRBJ2-5
CASSPITAIRETQYF
TGTGCCAGCAGCCCCATCACGGCGATTAGAGAGACCCAGTACTTC
>14|TRBV15|NA|NA|TRBJ2-7
CATSRDAGTYEQYF
TGTGCCACCAGCAGAGACGCGGGAACCTACGAGCAGTACTTC
>15|TRBV2|NA|NA|TRBJ2-3
CASRPRGANTDTQYF
TGTGCCAGCAGGCCGAGGGGGGCGAACACAGATACGCAGTATTTT
>16|TRBV6-5|NA|NA|TRBJ2-7
CASSYSRSLRVSEQYF
TGTGCCAGCAGTTACTCGAGGAGCCTCAGGGTTTCCGAGCAGTACTTC
>15|TRBV18|TRBD1|NA|TRBJ1-5
CASSPSGQGDQPQHF
TGTGCCAGCTCACCGTCGGGACAGGGGGATCAGCCCCAGCATTTT
>15|TRBV28|NA|NA|TRBJ2-1
CASNAGPSTYNEQFF
TGTGCCAGCAATGCGGGACCTTCCACCTACAATGAGCAGTTCTTC
>13|TRBV7-8|NA|NA|TRBJ2-5
CASSLGGRDPRHF
TGTGCCAGCAGCTTAGGGGGCCGGGATCCTCGACACTTC
>15|TRBV27|NA|NA|TRBJ1-6
CASSLNLPTYSPLHF
TGTGCCAGCAGTTTAAATTTACCGACCTATTCACCCCTCCACTTT
>15|TRBV9|TRBD1|NA|TRBJ2-1
CASSATGTGHNEQFF
TGTGCCAGCAGCGCCACGGGGACAGGGCACAATGAGCAGTTCTTC
>15|TRBV14|NA|NA|TRBJ2-1
CASSQDLGRLGEQFF
TGTGCCAGCAGCCAAGATCTGGGACGGCTGGGTGAGCAGTTCTTC
>15|TRBV5-1|TRBD2|NA|TRBJ2-3
CASSTGTSEIYTQYF
TGCGCCAGCAGCACCGGGACTAGCGAGATTTATACGCAGTATTTT
>12|TRBV28|NA|once|TRBJ2-7
CASSLTPYEQYF
TGTGCCAGCAGTTTAACACCCTACGAGCAGTACTTC
>15|TRBV5-1|TRBD1|NA|TRBJ1-1
CASSLDQGGRPEAFF
TGCGCCAGCAGCTTGGATCAGGGGGGGCGACCTGAAGCTTTCTTT